Below, 14 T cell receptor beta chains from the same sample are listed, as sequenced in a study of tumor-infiltrating lymphocytes in primary liver carcinoma. Co-extraction yielded RNA and DNA from 20-30 mg of unsorted bulk tissue. Researchers generated TCR beta cDNA from roughly 500 ng of total RNA, relying on a constant-region primer. Generation of the TCR beta libraries relied on three nested multiplex PCR rounds using slightly modified ARM-PCR. It was with TRBV1-TRBV30 forward primers and a C-beta reverse primer that the first two PCR rounds were run, at about 10 cycles each. TCRdb passed the multiplex PCR reads through MiXCR, listing each CDR3 protein once. The repertoire includes around 190,000 distinct CDR3 sequences, 85% of them detected once, and about a sixth sits in the top ten. Material: tumor tissue from primary liver carcinoma. Receptor source: a man aged 40-49 years with primary liver carcinoma and hepatitis B virus infection.

With respect to this clonotype: The CDR3 ends on some other residue instead of the conserved phenylalanine or tryptophan, so this is likely a read error. This chain joins TRBV11-2 and TRBJ2-2; D unclear. CDR3 length: 12 amino acids. Per the germline V gene, CDR1 is SGHAT and CDR2 is FQNNGV. CDR3 region: CASSPDSGQLFS. The CDR3 DNA reads TGTGCGAGCAGCCCTGATTCCGGGCAGCTGTTTTCT.

The V call is TRBV6-5, the J call TRBJ1-1, with D perhaps matching TRBD1 (6 bases). Trimming stripped 10 bases from V and 7 bases from J, with 22 bases between. The germline V gene has CDR1 MNHEY and CDR2 SVGAGI. This CDR3 is 14 amino acids long. The CDR3 DNA reads TGTGCCAACAGGCCGCGGGGTAGGGACATTGAAGCTTTCTTT. Translating it yields CANRPRGRDIEAFF.

This clonotype has a handful of counts. It is likely a read error, because the conserved phenylalanine at the end of the CDR3 is missing. The CDR3 DNA reads TGCAGTGTTGAATCCGGGGTCACTGAAGCTTTCTGT. It codes for CSVESGVTEAFC. The chain has TRBV29-1 and TRBJ1-1; no definite D call. The CDR3 length is 12 residues. The V gene's germline CDR1 is SQVTM and CDR2 ANQGSEA.

Notes on this clonotype: The conserved closing phenylalanine or tryptophan is absent in this CDR3, likely reflecting a read error. The J gene is TRBJ2-5, the V gene TRBV6-8; D tentatively reads TRBD1 or TRBD2 (6 bases each). The germline CDR1 and CDR2 sequences are MNHGY and SAAAGT. V was cut by 10 bases and J by 3 bases, with 15 bases left in between. The CDR3 loop spans 13 amino acids. The CDR3 protein is CANRVVAEETQYS. DNA of the CDR3: TGTGCCAACAGGGTAGTAGCGGAAGAGACCCAGTACTCC.

This clonotype was recorded once. A read error may produce the germline difference seen at one junction end. The chain recombines TRBV5-1 with TRBJ2-5; D may be TRBD2 (5 bases). CDR3 length: 16 residues. Looked up from germline, CDR1 is SGHRS and CDR2 is YFSETQ. CDR3 protein: CASSLFTGRTSEIQYF. As DNA, the CDR3 is TGCGCTAGCAGCTTGTTCACTGGCCGGACTTCAGAGATCCAGTACTTC.

To note about this clonotype: At one end, the junction sequence differs from germline, possibly due to a read error. This sequence joins TRBV29-1 and TRBJ2-7; D gene unclear. The length of the CDR3 is 11 residues. CDR1 is SQVTM and CDR2 is ANQGSEA in the germline V gene. The CDR3 sequence: CSVEGGSEQHF. The CDR3 nucleotides read TGCAGCGTTGAAGGCGGCTCCGAGCAGCACTTT.

This clonotype was seen repeatedly, ten times or more. J is TRBJ2-3 and V is TRBV5-1; D is possibly TRBD2 (6 bases). The CDR3 loop spans 17 amino acids. The V gene lost 4 bases and the J gene lost 4 bases, with 22 bases spanning the gap. Looked up from germline, CDR1 is SGHRS and CDR2 is YFSETQ. The DNA for the CDR3 is TGCGCCAGCAGCCAGGGAAAAAGGGGAGAGCGGGCAGATACGCAGTATTTT. The encoded protein is CASSQGKRGERADTQYF.

Points on this clonotype: Likely a read error: the CDR3 ends without its conserved phenylalanine or tryptophan. This rearrangement joins TRBV14 to TRBJ1-5, with 8 positions matching TRBD1. Germline assignment: CDR1 SGHDN and CDR2 FVKESK. There are 13 residues in the CDR3. The CDR3 DNA reads as TGTGCCAGCAGTCAAGGACAGGGTCAGTCCCAGCATTCT. Translated, it gives CASSQGQGQSQHS.

Concerning this clonotype: A read error may be the cause here, since a much bigger clone is one base away. J is TRBJ2-3 and V is TRBV2; 8 bases align to TRBD2. Germline loops: CDR1 SNHLY, CDR2 FYNNEI. The CDR3 extends over 16 amino acids. The CDR3 bases are TGTGCCAGCAGGGCGGCACACGGGAGGGGCACAGATACGCAGTCTTTT. It translates to CASRAAHGRGTDTQSF.

This clonotype was picked up one time. Lacking the conserved final phenylalanine or tryptophan, this CDR3 likely reflects a read error. No DNA is shown, since the ends of the CDR3 on it are uncertain; the CDR3 is the one TCRdb lists. The V call is TRBV6-1, the J call TRBJ1-3. Germline CDR1 MNHNS, CDR2 SASEGT. With termini counted, the CDR3 has 17 amino acids. Here the CDR3 reads CASSDLLGTSSGNTIHL.

This clonotype occurred once. A junction boundary mismatches the germline segment, possibly from a read error. The chain combines TRBV11-2 with TRBJ2-2; TRBD2 might be the D (5 bases). Looked up from germline, CDR1 is SGHAT and CDR2 is FQNNGV. The CDR3 is made up of 16 amino acids. DNA of the CDR3: TGTGACAGCAGCTCTTCCAGCGGCGCGAACACCGTGGAGCTGTTTTTT. Its protein is CDSSSSSGANTVELFF.

This clonotype was seen only once. The junction shows a germline mismatch at one end, possibly a read error. The V gene is TRBV4-3, the J gene TRBJ2-2; tentatively, D is TRBD2 (5 bases). CDR1 is LGHNA and CDR2 is YSLEER in the germline V gene. The CDR3 is 17 residues long. This CDR3 is CASSHQPYGEEPGELFF. The CDR3 DNA sequence: TGCGCCAGCAGTCACCAACCATATGGGGAAGAGCCCGGGGAGCTTTTTTTT.

With regard to this clonotype: One end of the junction varies from germline; a read error may be responsible. The chain uses TRBV7-9 and TRBJ2-7; D is unresolved. The CDR3 loop spans 14 amino acids. CDR1 and CDR2 (germline): SEHNR, FQNEAQ (reference sequence). CDR3 region: CASSTTVPPYEQYF. For the CDR3, the DNA is TGTGCCAGCAGCACTACGGTCCCCCCATACGAGCAGTATTTC.

At least ten counts were recorded for this clonotype. The V gene is TRBV6-1, the J gene TRBJ2-1; 10 bases line up with TRBD2. This CDR3 has 14 residues. With V trimmed by 6 bases and J by 7 bases, 6 bases remained unmatched. Germline V gives CDR1 MNHNS, CDR2 SASEGT. CDR3 in DNA: TGTGCCAGCAGCCCTAGCGGGAGTGGTAATGAGCAGTTCTTC. As protein: CASSPSGSGNEQFF.